Following are 26 T cell receptor beta chains from one sample sequenced in a study of T cell repertoires in cytomegalovirus infection (dated by TCRdb to the late 2010s). Sequencing relied on an Illumina HiSeq 1500. TCRdb passed the public sequencing reads through fastp at Q25 and MiXCR, retaining productive beta sequences. Records with the same CDR3 protein are collapsed into one entry carrying the most frequent genes and DNA. In all, the sample holds 150,000 or so distinct CDR3 sequences, and about 15% of those were seen once. The ten top clones hold 18% of the sample. Sequenced sample: CD8+ T cells from PBMCs. The receptors originated from a human donor in good health (CMV status not recorded). Some clones in this sample may be carry-over from other donors' samples.

The table lists this clonotype with a few counts. V and J are TRBV4-3 and TRBJ2-2; D uncertain. The V gene's germline CDR1 is LGHNA and CDR2 YSLEER. CDR3 size: 13 residues. V was trimmed by 6 bases and J by 6 bases, leaving 11 bases between them. This CDR3 is CASSPTGAGELFF. CDR3 nucleotide sequence: TGCGCCAGCAGTCCAACCGGAGCCGGGGAGCTGTTTTTT.

This chain links TRBV7-2 with TRBJ1-1, with a tentative D call TRBD1 (6 bases). Trimming cost V 2 bases and J 3 bases, with 16 bases left between them. The CDR3 runs 16 residues. Germline V gene sequence: CDR1 SGHTA, CDR2 FQGNSA. CDR3 bases: TGTGCCAGCAGCTTATTGCGTCAGGGGTGGGACACTGAAGCTTTCTTT. This codes for CASSLLRQGWDTEAFF.

This clonotype has more than one count but fewer than ten. The CDR3 sequence: CASSLDYFGVNEQFF. CDR3 sequence (DNA): TGTGCCAGCAGTCTTGACTACTTTGGAGTGAATGAGCAGTTCTTC. This chain links TRBV27 with TRBJ2-1; weak D call: TRBD2 (5 bases). V was cut by 5 bases and J by 7 bases, with 18 bases left in between. Germline V gene data show CDR1 as MNHEY and CDR2 as SMNVEV (reference sequence). This CDR3 spans 15 amino acids.

This clonotype was observed a single time. The chain has TRBV6-6 and TRBJ2-7; D is unresolved. The CDR3 extends over 13 amino acids. CDR1 is MNHNY and CDR2 is SVGAGI in the germline V gene (reference sequence). Trimming pared 5 bases from V and 5 bases from J, leaving 13 bases between. The CDR3 protein is CASSARGRDEQYF. As DNA, the CDR3 is TGTGCCAGCAGTGCTCGAGGACGGGACGAGCAGTACTTC.

This clonotype has more than one count but fewer than ten. V usage is TRBV7-9 and J usage is TRBJ2-7; no definite D call. With 1 base removed from V and 3 bases from J, the gap between germline ends came to 13 bases. The V gene's germline CDR1 is SEHNR and CDR2 FQNEAQ (reference sequence). The CDR3 has 15 residues. The CDR3 is CASSLVSANNYEQYF. As DNA, the CDR3 is TGTGCCAGCAGCTTAGTTTCAGCGAACAACTACGAGCAGTACTTC.

The genes are TRBV7-8 and TRBJ2-5; 9 bases are a match to TRBD2. Trimming removed 5 bases from V and 1 base from J; junction bases left unmatched: 8. The CDR3 is 16 amino acids. CDR1 and CDR2 (germline): SGHVS, FQNEAQ. The CDR3 region is CASSPPRLAVQETQYF. In DNA, the CDR3 is TGTGCCAGCAGCCCCCCGCGACTAGCGGTCCAAGAGACCCAGTACTTC.

This chain joins TRBV7-2 and TRBJ1-1; 7 bases map to TRBD1. This CDR3 is 16 amino acids long. Germline V gene data show CDR1 as SGHTA and CDR2 as FQGNSA. Trimming removed 2 bases from V and 6 bases from J; junction bases left unmatched: 12. CDR3 coding DNA: TGTGCCAGCAGCTTACCGGCAGGGGGAATTTTCTCTGAAGCTTTCTTT. It is translated as CASSLPAGGIFSEAFF.

The J gene is TRBJ1-2, the V gene TRBV7-9; D is unclear. The germline CDR1 and CDR2 sequences are SEHNR and FQNEAQ (reference sequence). Trimming cost V 3 bases and J 7 bases, with 18 bases left between them. CDR3 length: 15 residues. The CDR3 protein is CASSFQDPLYGGYTF. In nucleotides, the CDR3 is TGTGCCAGCAGCTTCCAGGATCCGCTTTATGGTGGCTACACCTTC.

The rearrangement joins TRBV7-9 to TRBJ2-2; D call uncertain. Trimming removed 5 bases from V and 4 bases from J, with 11 bases in between. Germline V gives CDR1 SEHNR, CDR2 FQNEAQ (reference sequence). The CDR3 consists of 14 residues. Here the CDR3 DNA reads TGTGCCAGCAGCCTCTTCAGATCCACCGGGGAGCTGTTTTTT. Translation: CASSLFRSTGELFF. Complete variable domain (other parts from reference TRBV7-9 and TRBJ2-2): DTGVSQNPRHKITKRGQNVTFRCDPISEHNRLYWYRQTLGQGPEFLTYFQNEAQLEKSRLLSDRFSAERPKGSFSTLEIQRTEQGDSAMYLCASSLFRSTGELFFGEGSRLTVL.

The chain is built from TRBV7-2 and TRBJ2-7; D might be TRBD1 (7 bases). V lost 5 bases, J lost 1 base, and 18 bases lay in between. CDR3 length: 16 amino acids. Germline V gene sequence: CDR1 SGHTA, CDR2 FQGNSA. CDR3 DNA: TGTGCCAGCAGCCTCAGGGGGGCAGGGGATTCCTACGAGCAGTACTTC. As protein: CASSLRGAGDSYEQYF.

This chain links TRBV7-9 with TRBJ1-2, with D uncertain. The CDR3 loop spans 13 amino acids. CDR1 and CDR2 (germline): SEHNR, FQNEAQ (reference sequence). V was pared by 5 bases and J by 6 bases, with 13 bases between. CDR3 region: CASSGQAEDGYTF. As DNA, the CDR3 is TGTGCCAGCAGCGGGCAGGCCGAGGATGGCTACACCTTC.

There are many counts of this clonotype. The chain is built from TRBV7-2 and TRBJ2-1; 11 positions match TRBD2. The CDR3 length is 17 residues. V shed 2 bases, J shed 5 bases, and the junction held 8 bases outside the gene matches. Germline assignment: CDR1 SGHTA and CDR2 FQGNSA. This chain's CDR3 is CASSLREGLAENNEQFF. CDR3 DNA: TGTGCCAGCAGCTTACGAGAGGGACTAGCGGAAAACAATGAGCAGTTCTTC.

This clonotype occurred a few times. This rearrangement joins TRBV7-2 to TRBJ1-4; no clear D gene. Germline CDR1 reads SGHTA; CDR2 reads FQGNSA. The CDR3 consists of 16 residues. V shed 3 bases and J shed 0 bases, with 11 bases lying between them. This CDR3 is CASSFFAGATNEKLFF. The CDR3 DNA reads TGTGCCAGCAGCTTTTTCGCGGGTGCAACTAATGAAAAACTGTTTTTT.

The sample holds a few counts of this clonotype. V gene TRBV7-2 combines with J gene TRBJ2-3; 8 nucleotides line up with TRBD2. The CDR3 loop spans 13 amino acids. The ends lost 5 bases at V and 6 bases at J; junction bases unmatched: 4. The V gene's germline CDR1 is SGHTA and CDR2 FQGNSA. This chain's CDR3 is CASSLRGGDTQYF. In DNA form, the CDR3 reads TGTGCCAGCAGCCTTCGGGGGGGCGATACGCAGTATTTT.

This clonotype was detected only a few times. The chain carries TRBV18 and TRBJ1-4, with D possibly matching TRBD1 (6 bases). Trimming cost V 4 bases and J 11 bases, with 23 bases left between them. CDR3 length: 16 residues. Germline assignment: CDR1 KGHSH and CDR2 LQKENI. The CDR3 loop reads CASSRLEPGGGVKLFF. The CDR3 DNA reads as TGTGCCAGCTCACGACTCGAACCCGGGGGCGGGGTGAAACTGTTTTTT.

This clonotype was seen a handful of times. The J gene is TRBJ1-1, the V gene TRBV6-2 or TRBV6-3, with D unresolved. The CDR3 totals 10 residues. The ends were cut back, 10 bases at V and 11 bases at J, with 14 bases in the middle. Per germline, CDR1 MNHEY and CDR2 SVGEGT. The CDR3 here is CATRPTSAFF. CDR3 bases: TGTGCCACCCGGCCAACATCGGCTTTCTTT.

This rearrangement joins TRBV6-8 to TRBJ2-2; D unclear. The CDR3 spans 14 residues. Germline CDR1 is MNHGY and CDR2 is SAAAGT. V was cut by 5 bases and J by 6 bases, with 13 bases left in between. CDR3 protein: CASSDWIGPGELFF. DNA of the CDR3: TGTGCCAGCAGTGACTGGATCGGGCCCGGGGAGCTGTTTTTT.

This clonotype was recorded at least ten times. This chain uses TRBV6-6 with TRBJ2-7; a weak D match, TRBD2 (6 bases). Trimming left V 7 bases short and J 2 bases short, with 12 bases between. This CDR3 has 13 residues. In germline, CDR1 is MNHNY, CDR2 SVGAGI (reference sequence). This chain's CDR3 is CASIRDFAYEQYF. The DNA for the CDR3 is TGTGCCAGCATACGGGACTTTGCCTACGAGCAGTACTTC.

This clonotype was detected a few times. The V gene is TRBV6-2 or TRBV6-3, the J gene TRBJ2-6; D gene ambiguous. The germline V gene has CDR1 MNHEY and CDR2 SVGEGT. With 10 bases removed from V and 2 bases from J, the gap between germline ends came to 6 bases. This CDR3 comprises 12 residues. The CDR3 coding sequence is TGTGCCATCAGACCTGGGGCCAACGTCCTGACTTTC. Translation: CAIRPGANVLTF.

The V and J genes are TRBV5-6 and TRBJ2-7; D not resolved. V lost 0 bases and J 2 bases, leaving 12 bases between the germline ends. Per the germline V gene, CDR1 is SGHDT and CDR2 is YYEEEE. The CDR3 length is 15 residues. The CDR3 loop reads CASSLDRRAPYEQYF. CDR3 DNA sequence: TGTGCCAGCAGCTTGGACCGACGGGCACCCTACGAGCAGTACTTC.

In this sample, this clonotype turned up a few times. The chain couples TRBV6-6 to TRBJ2-7; D assignment may be TRBD1 or TRBD2 (6 bases each). The CDR3 has 15 amino acids. V was cut by 5 bases and J by 3 bases, with 17 bases left in between. The germline V gene has CDR1 MNHNY and CDR2 SVGAGI (reference sequence). CDR3 in DNA: TGTGCCAGCAGTCCGGGAGACAGGACACGCTACGAGCAGTACTTC. This translates into CASSPGDRTRYEQYF.

The chain couples TRBV27 to TRBJ2-4, with D perhaps being TRBD1 or TRBD2 (5 bases each). This CDR3 is 16 amino acids long. Germline V CDR1 and CDR2: MNHEY, SMNVEV (reference sequence). Trimming left V 3 bases short and J 1 base short, with 13 bases between. CDR3 coding DNA: TGTGCCAGCAGTTTGGGACGAAGTCTGGCCAAAAACATTCAGTACTTC. Amino acid sequence: CASSLGRSLAKNIQYF.

The CDR3 region is CASSYWGEPEAFF. DNA for the CDR3: TGTGCCAGCAGTTACTGGGGGGAACCTGAAGCTTTCTTT. This sequence joins TRBV6-2 or TRBV6-3 and TRBJ1-1, with D perhaps matching TRBD1 (5 bases). The CDR3 loop spans 13 amino acids. Germline CDR1 is MNHEY and CDR2 is SVGEGT. V was pared by 1 base and J by 6 bases, with 9 bases between.

This clonotype was seen more than once but under ten times. V usage is TRBV4-1 and J usage is TRBJ2-1, with TRBD1 matching 7 bases. The CDR3 covers 15 residues. J lost 4 bases, V lost 0 bases, and 3 bases had no gene match. Germline assignment: CDR1 MGHRA and CDR2 YSYEKL. The DNA for the CDR3 is TGCGCCAGCAGCCAAGAACAGGGGTGGTACAATGAGCAGTTCTTC. It encodes CASSQEQGWYNEQFF.

This clonotype occurred a few times. This chain links TRBV11-2 with TRBJ2-1, with D uncertain. Trimming left V 5 bases short and J 3 bases short, with 11 bases between. The CDR3 consists of 14 residues. Germline V gives CDR1 SGHAT, CDR2 FQNNGV. CDR3 sequence: CASSPRSLYNEQFF. CDR3 bases: TGTGCCAGCAGCCCGCGGAGCCTCTACAATGAGCAGTTCTTC.

This clonotype was found a few times. CDR3 DNA sequence: TGTGCCAGCAGCTTAGAGGGGACCTTGAACACTGAAGCTTTCTTT. Translated, it gives CASSLEGTLNTEAFF. The rearrangement uses TRBV7-3 and TRBJ1-1; D may be TRBD1 (5 bases). Germline assignment: CDR1 SGHTA and CDR2 FQGTGA. This CDR3 comprises 15 residues. Between the trimmed V and J ends, which lost 2 bases and 0 bases, there was a span of 10 bases. The full variable domain, rest sourced from reference TRBV7-3 and TRBJ1-1, is GAGVSQTPSNKVTEKGKYVELRCDPISGHTALYWYRQSLGQGPEFLIYFQGTGAADDSGLPNDRFFAVRPEGSVSTLKIQRTERGDSAVYLCASSLEGTLNTEAFFGQGTRLTVV.